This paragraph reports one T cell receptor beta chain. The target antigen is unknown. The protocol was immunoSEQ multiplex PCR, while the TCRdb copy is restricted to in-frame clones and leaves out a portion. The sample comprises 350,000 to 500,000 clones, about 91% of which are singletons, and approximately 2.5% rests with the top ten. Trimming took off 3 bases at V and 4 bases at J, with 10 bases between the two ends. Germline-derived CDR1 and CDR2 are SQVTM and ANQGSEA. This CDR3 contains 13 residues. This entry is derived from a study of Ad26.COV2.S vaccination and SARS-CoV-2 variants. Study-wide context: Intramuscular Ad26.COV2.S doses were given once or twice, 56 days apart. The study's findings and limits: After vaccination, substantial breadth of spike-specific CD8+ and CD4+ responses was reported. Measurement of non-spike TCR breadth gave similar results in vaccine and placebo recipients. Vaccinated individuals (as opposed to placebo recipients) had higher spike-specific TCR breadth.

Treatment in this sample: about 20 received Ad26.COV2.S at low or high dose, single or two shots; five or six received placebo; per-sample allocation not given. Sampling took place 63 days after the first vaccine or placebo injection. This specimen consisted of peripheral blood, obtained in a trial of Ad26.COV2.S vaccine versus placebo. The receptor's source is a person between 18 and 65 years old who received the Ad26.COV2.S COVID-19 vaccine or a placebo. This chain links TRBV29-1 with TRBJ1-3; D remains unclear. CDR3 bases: TGCAGCGTTGACCCGGGTGAGGGAAACACCATATATTTT. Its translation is CSVDPGEGNTIYF.